The T cell receptor beta chain described here comes from a study of beta chain features in type 1 diabetes. The CDR3 is 15 residues long. From germline, CDR1 is KGHSH and CDR2 LQKENI. Trimming shortened V by 0 bases and J by 7 bases, and 15 bases separated the two germline ends. Reverse transcribing all isolated RNA meant expressed TCRB transcripts were sequenced. Measured with immunoSEQ multiplex PCR; TCRdb has only the in-frame clones, and not every one. The repertoire holds about 140,000 clones, with 9.7% as singletons. Isolation of CD4+ naive, central memory, regulatory and stem cell-like memory cells was achieved by sorting via CD45RO/CCR7/CD25/CD127/CD95/CD27.

V and J are TRBV18 and TRBJ2-5, with D perhaps TRBD2 (5 bases). This TCR derives from a middle-aged woman in good health. Material for sequencing was central memory CD4+ T cells from blood. The CDR3 spells CASSPPSGGAGTQYF. The CDR3 DNA sequence: TGTGCCAGCTCACCACCATCAGGAGGCGCGGGGACCCAGTACTTC.